Below are 12 T cell receptor beta chains sequenced from a single sample in a study of CD8 T cells in ankylosing spondylitis. Via MiXCR, TCRdb re-called the 5' RACE reads, giving one row per CDR3 protein. This table has just over 350,000 distinct CDR3 sequences, 20% to 25% appearing once. Sequencing was carried out using blood, either unsorted or a sorted T cell fraction (not recorded which). These receptors came from a male donor with ankylosing spondylitis or in good health (not recorded which).

V is TRBV29-1 and J is TRBJ2-7; D is possibly TRBD1 (5 bases). The CDR3 consists of 13 residues. V shed 2 bases and J shed 4 bases, with 12 bases lying between them. Germline loops: CDR1 SQVTM, CDR2 ANQGSEA. The CDR3 DNA reads TGCAGCGTTGAATCTGGTAAGGGGTACGAGCAGTACTTC. Protein product: CSVESGKGYEQYF.

This clonotype was picked up a small number of times. The chain carries TRBV3-1 and TRBJ2-1; D unresolved. V lost 1 base and J 3 bases, leaving 13 bases between the germline ends. CDR1 LGHDT and CDR2 YNNKEL come from the germline V gene (reference sequence). This CDR3 is 16 amino acids long. This CDR3 is CASSQGPDGVYNEQFF. As DNA, the CDR3 is TGTGCCAGCAGCCAAGGGCCCGATGGTGTCTACAATGAGCAGTTCTTC.

The chain joins TRBV10-3 to TRBJ2-3; TRBD2 aligns across 10 bases. The CDR3 has 14 amino acids. Germline-derived CDR1 and CDR2 are ENHRY and SYGVKD. After removal of 7 bases from V and 7 bases from J, the junction contained 8 bases not matched to a gene. The CDR3 region is CAIKDSGGRYTQYF. The CDR3 DNA reads TGTGCCATCAAGGATAGCGGGGGGCGATATACGCAGTATTTT.

In its sample, this clonotype was seen a few times. The chain employs TRBV5-1 and TRBJ1-2, with TRBD1 matching 7 bases. Germline V gene data show CDR1 as SGHRS and CDR2 as YFSETQ. The CDR3 is made up of 15 amino acids. V dropped 4 bases and J dropped 0; count of bases not matched to a gene: 6. CDR3 sequence: CASSRQGDTNYGYTF. CDR3 in DNA: TGCGCCAGCAGCCGGCAGGGGGACACTAACTATGGCTACACCTTC. Looking up the rest from reference TRBV5-1 and TRBJ1-2 gives the full variable domain: KAGVTQTPRYLIKTRGQQVTLSCSPISGHRSVSWYQQTPGQGLQFLFEYFSETQRNKGNFPGRFSGRQFSNSRSEMNVSTLELGDSALYLCASSRQGDTNYGYTFGSGTRLTVV.

The chain couples TRBV5-5 to TRBJ2-2; 15 nucleotides match TRBD2. Losses at the gene ends were 4 bases for V and 0 bases for J; bases not matched to a gene: 4. The germline gives CDR1 SGHKS, CDR2 YYEKEE (reference sequence). This CDR3 has 18 amino acids. The chain's CDR3 is CASSQGLAGGANTGELFF. The CDR3 nucleotides read TGTGCCAGCAGCCAGGGACTAGCGGGGGGCGCGAACACCGGGGAGCTGTTTTTT. The variable domain in full, with the rest retrieved from reference TRBV5-5 and TRBJ2-2, is DAGVTQSPTHLIKTRGQQVTLRCSPISGHKSVSWYQQVLGQGPQFIFQYYEKEERGRGNFPDRFSARQFPNYSSELNVNALLLGDSALYLCASSQGLAGGANTGELFFGEGSRLTVL.

V gene TRBV7-8 combines with J gene TRBJ2-4; D may be TRBD2 (5 bases). CDR1 and CDR2 (germline): SGHVS, FQNEAQ. The CDR3 covers 17 residues. Trimming stripped 1 base from V and 0 bases from J, with 13 bases between. CDR3 nucleotides: TGTGCCAGCAGCTTAGTTCGGGGAACACTAGCCAAAAACATTCAGTACTTC. Its translation: CASSLVRGTLAKNIQYF. The full variable domain, rest sourced from reference TRBV7-8 and TRBJ2-4, is GAGVSQSPRYKVAKRGQDVALRCDPISGHVSLFWYQQALGQGPEFLTYFQNEAQLDKSGLPSDRFFAERPEGSVSTLKIQRTQQEDSAVYLCASSLVRGTLAKNIQYFGAGTRLSVL.

The gene calls are TRBV6-1 and TRBJ2-7; 8 bases map to TRBD1. The CDR3 covers 16 residues. The junction had 10 bases not matched to a gene; V was cut back by 6 bases and J by 0 bases. Germline V gives CDR1 MNHNS, CDR2 SASEGT. As DNA, the CDR3 is TGTGCCAGCAGCCCTAAGGACAGGGCATCCTCCTACGAGCAGTACTTC. Translation gives CASSPKDRASSYEQYF.

This clonotype showed up many times. This chain uses TRBV12-3 or TRBV12-4 with TRBJ1-2, with 9 nucleotides matching TRBD1. J gave up 4 bases and V 6 bases, and 9 bases lay outside the gene matches. The CDR3 is 15 amino acids. CDR3 protein: CASRQPGQGLYGYTF. DNA of the CDR3: TGTGCCAGCAGACAACCGGGACAGGGACTCTATGGCTACACCTTC.

This clonotype appeared many times. V gene TRBV29-1 combines with J gene TRBJ1-1; tentative D call: TRBD1 (5 bases). Trimming took off 4 bases at V and 11 bases at J, with 14 bases between the two ends. The V gene's germline CDR1 is SQVTM and CDR2 ANQGSEA. The CDR3 has 11 residues. In nucleotides, the CDR3 is TGCAGCGTTGGGGACGCGGCCCGGGCTTTCTTT. It yields the protein CSVGDAARAFF.

This clonotype was observed a handful of times. The J gene is TRBJ2-5, the V gene TRBV5-1; 7 bases align to TRBD2. There are 15 residues in the CDR3. CDR1 and CDR2 (germline): SGHRS, YFSETQ. V dropped 2 bases and J dropped 2; count of bases not matched to a gene: 6. The CDR3 spells CASSFRASGQETQYF. The CDR3 nucleotides are TGCGCCAGCAGCTTTCGGGCTAGCGGTCAAGAGACCCAGTACTTC.

The V gene is TRBV13, the J gene TRBJ2-1; D ambiguous. Germline CDR1 PRHDT, CDR2 FYEKMQ (reference sequence). Trimming took 4 bases from V and 4 from J, leaving 23 bases between them. The CDR3 covers 18 residues. This CDR3 reads CASSSPSLSRAPYNEQFF. The CDR3 DNA sequence: TGTGCCAGCAGCTCGCCCAGCCTTAGTAGAGCCCCTTACAATGAGCAGTTCTTC.

This clonotype was recorded at least ten times. This chain connects TRBV29-1 to TRBJ2-2; maybe TRBD1 (6 bases). The CDR3 runs 14 residues. Trimming removed 2 bases at V and 2 bases at J, with 9 bases between. Per the germline V gene, CDR1 is SQVTM and CDR2 is ANQGSEA. The CDR3 loop is CSVEPGANTGELFF. The DNA of the CDR3 is TGCAGCGTTGAACCAGGGGCAAACACCGGGGAGCTGTTTTTT.